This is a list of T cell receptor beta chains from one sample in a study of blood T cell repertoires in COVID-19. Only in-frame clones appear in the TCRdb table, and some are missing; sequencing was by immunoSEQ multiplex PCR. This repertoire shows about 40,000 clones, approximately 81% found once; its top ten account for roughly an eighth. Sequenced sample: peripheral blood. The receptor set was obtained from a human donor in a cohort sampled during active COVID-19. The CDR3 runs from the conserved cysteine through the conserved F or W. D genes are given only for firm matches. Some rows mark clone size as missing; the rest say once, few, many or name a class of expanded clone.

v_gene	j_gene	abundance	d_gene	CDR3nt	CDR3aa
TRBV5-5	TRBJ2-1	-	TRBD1	TGTGCCAGCAGCTTGTGGACAGGGTCCTACAATGAGCAGTTCTTC	CASSLWTGSYNEQFF
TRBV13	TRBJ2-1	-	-	TGTGCCAGCAGCCCCCCCAGAGCGGCGGAGCAGTTCTTC	CASSPPRAAEQFF
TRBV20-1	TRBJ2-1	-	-	TGCAGTGCTAGTAAAGCGCGGCGCTACAATGAGCAGTTCTTC	CSASKARRYNEQFF
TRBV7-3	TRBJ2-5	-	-	TGTGCCAGCAGCAAGACTGGGGGCGGGGGGACCCAGTACTTC	CASSKTGGGGTQYF
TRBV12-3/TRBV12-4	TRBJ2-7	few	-	TGTGCCAGCAGTTCGGACTCTGAGCAGTACTTC	CASSSDSEQYF
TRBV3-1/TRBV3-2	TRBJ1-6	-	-	TGTGCCAGCAGCCAAGGCCGAGGATCACCCCTCCACTTT	CASSQGRGSPLHF
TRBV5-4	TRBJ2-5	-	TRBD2	TGTGCCAGCAGCTTACTAGCGGGGGGGGGCTCGGAGACCCAGTACTTC	CASSLLAGGGSETQYF
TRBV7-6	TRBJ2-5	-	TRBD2	TGTGCCAGCAGCTTGATGCGGGGGGCGCGGGAGACCCAGTACTTC	CASSLMRGARETQYF
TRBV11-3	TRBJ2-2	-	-	TGTGCCAGCAGCTGGGGCCCAGGGCCCGGGGAGCTGTTTTTT	CASSWGPGPGELFF
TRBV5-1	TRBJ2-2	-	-	TGCGCCAGCAGCTTGGTTCAGACGAACACCGGGGAGCTGTTTTTT	CASSLVQTNTGELFF
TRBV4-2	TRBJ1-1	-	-	TGTGCCAGCAGCACGAGCCCAAACACTGAAGCTTTCTTT	CASSTSPNTEAFF
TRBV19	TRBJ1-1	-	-	TGTGCCTGCAACAGGGACCCCGCTGAAGCTTTCTTT	CACNRDPAEAFF
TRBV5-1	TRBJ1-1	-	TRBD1	TGCGCCAGCAGCTTGGTTGGTGGGACAGGGTCGACTGAAGCTTTCTTT	CASSLVGGTGSTEAFF
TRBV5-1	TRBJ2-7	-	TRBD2	TGCGCCAGCGCTGGGACTAGCGGAACCTACGAGCAGTACTTC	CASAGTSGTYEQYF
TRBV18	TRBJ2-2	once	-	TGTGCCAGCTCACCTTTCGAGACTCCGAACACCGGGGAGCTGTTTTTT	CASSPFETPNTGELFF
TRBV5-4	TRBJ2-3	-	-	TGTGCCAGCAGCTTGGATCCTAGCGAGGAACAAGATACGCAGTATTTT	CASSLDPSEEQDTQYF
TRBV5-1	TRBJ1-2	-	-	TGCGCCAGCAGCCCCAGGGGCAACTATGGCTACACCTTC	CASSPRGNYGYTF
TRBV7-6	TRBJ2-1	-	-	TGTGCCAGCAGCTTAGGAGGCCAAACCAATGAGCAGTTCTTC	CASSLGGQTNEQFF
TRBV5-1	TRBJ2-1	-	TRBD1	TGCGCCAGCAGCTTACAGGGGATTTCCTACAATGAGCAGTTCTTC	CASSLQGISYNEQFF
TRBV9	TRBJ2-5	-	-	TGTGCCAGCAGCCCGGGTGTGGAGACCCAGTACTTC	CASSPGVETQYF
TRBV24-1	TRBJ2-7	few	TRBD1	TGTGCCACCAGTGACCCCAAGAATCACAGGGGACACCCGTCCGAGCAGTACTTC	CATSDPKNHRGHPSEQYF
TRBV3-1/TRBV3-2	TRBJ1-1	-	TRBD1	TGTGCCAGCAGCACAGGGGCTAACACTGAAGCTTTCTTT	CASSTGANTEAFF
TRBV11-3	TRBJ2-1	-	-	TGTGCCAGCAGCCCCGGCGGAAGCTCCTACAATGAGCAGTTCTTC	CASSPGGSSYNEQFF
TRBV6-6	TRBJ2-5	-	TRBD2	TGTGCCAGCAGGGATAGCGGGGAGGGTCAAGAGACCCAGTACTTC	CASRDSGEGQETQYF
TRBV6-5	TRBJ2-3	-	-	TGTGCCACCCATAGCTATACAGATACGCAGTATTTT	CATHSYTDTQYF
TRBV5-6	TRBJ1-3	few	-	TGTGCCAGCAGCCCAGGACAGCTTGGAAACACCATATATTTT	CASSPGQLGNTIYF
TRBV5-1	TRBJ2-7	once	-	TGCGCCAGCAGCTTAACTGACAGTTATAACTACGAGCAGTACTTC	CASSLTDSYNYEQYF
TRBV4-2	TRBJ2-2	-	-	TGTGCCAGCAGCCAAGATTCAGGCGTGAACACCGGGGAGCTGTTTTTT	CASSQDSGVNTGELFF
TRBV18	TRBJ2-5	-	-	TGTGCCAGCTCACCCCCGGCAGGGGTAAAGACCCAGTACTTC	CASSPPAGVKTQYF
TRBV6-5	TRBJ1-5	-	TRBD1	TGTGCCAGCAAGGGACAGGGGAGCAATCAGCCCCAGCATTTT	CASKGQGSNQPQHF
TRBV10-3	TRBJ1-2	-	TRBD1	TGTGCCATCACCTTCGACAGGGGCCACACCTTC	CAITFDRGHTF
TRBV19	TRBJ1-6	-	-	TGTGCCAGTAGTATGTCCGCGGGACGAGATAATTCACCCCTCCACTTT	CASSMSAGRDNSPLHF